This T cell receptor beta chain stems from a study of blood T cell repertoires in COVID-19. Study at large: Sample material is recorded as cDNA or gDNA derived from T cells, B-cell-depleted T cells, or PBMCs.

Here immunoSEQ multiplex PCR was the method, and the copy in TCRdb shows in-frame clones only, minus some. The sample lists roughly 380,000 clones, 70% to 90% seen once, with about 1.6% in the top ten. The germline gives CDR1 MDHEN, CDR2 SYDVKM. There are 16 residues in the CDR3. V was clipped by 1 base and J by 7 bases; unmatched bases: 12. The source material was peripheral blood. The TCR sequence derives from a woman aged 40 to 49 with COVID-19, enrolled during active disease. The chain carries TRBV28 and TRBJ1-1; TRBD1 matches 7 bases. Here the CDR3 reads CASSLLFLSGTVEAFF. CDR3 nucleotides: TGTGCCAGCAGTTTATTATTTCTCTCGGGGACAGTTGAAGCTTTCTTT.